These T cell receptor beta chains were read from a single sample in a study of blood T cell repertoires in COVID-19. Clones were sequenced by immunoSEQ multiplex PCR, and TCRdb holds only the in-frame ones, with some missing. The sample contains about 360,000 clones, 88% of which appear only once. The sequenced material came from PBMCs or T cells enriched from blood (not recorded which). The receptors originated from a woman aged 40 to 55 with acute COVID-19. CDR3s include the opening cysteine and the closing phenylalanine or tryptophan. A D gene is named only where the DNA matches it firmly. Expanded clones are given a class, and other clones once, few, many or no size at all.

v_gene: TRBV9
j_gene: TRBJ1-6
abundance: once
d_gene: .
CDR3aa: CASSVESSYNSPLHF
CDR3nt: TGTGCCAGCAGCGTCGAGAGCTCCTATAATTCACCCCTCCACTTT

v_gene: TRBV18
j_gene: TRBJ1-1
abundance: .
d_gene: .
CDR3aa: CASSPQGGTEAFF
CDR3nt: TGTGCCAGCTCACCACAGGGAGGCACTGAAGCTTTCTTT

v_gene: TRBV2
j_gene: TRBJ2-5
abundance: .
d_gene: TRBD1
CDR3aa: CASSQDRGRETQYF
CDR3nt: TGTGCCAGCAGTCAAGACAGGGGACGAGAGACCCAGTACTTC

v_gene: TRBV3-1/TRBV3-2
j_gene: TRBJ1-6
abundance: few
d_gene: .
CDR3aa: CASSQARGGSLHF
CDR3nt: TGTGCCAGCAGCCAAGCGCGCGGGGGATCCCTCCACTTT

v_gene: TRBV7-9
j_gene: TRBJ2-3
abundance: .
d_gene: TRBD2
CDR3aa: CASSSTSGFTDTQYF
CDR3nt: TGTGCCAGCAGCTCGACTAGCGGATTCACAGATACGCAGTATTTT

v_gene: TRBV4-1
j_gene: TRBJ2-5
abundance: .
d_gene: .
CDR3aa: CASSQDRSGAQYF
CDR3nt: TGCGCCAGCAGCCAAGATCGTTCCGGGGCCCAGTACTTC

v_gene: TRBV3-1/TRBV3-2
j_gene: TRBJ2-5
abundance: .
d_gene: .
CDR3aa: CASSQVGETQYF
CDR3nt: TGTGCCAGCAGCCAAGTCGGGGAGACCCAGTACTTC

v_gene: TRBV2
j_gene: TRBJ2-1
abundance: .
d_gene: TRBD2
CDR3aa: CASSYVGTSGYNEQFF
CDR3nt: TGTGCCAGCAGCTACGTCGGGACTAGCGGCTACAATGAGCAGTTCTTC

v_gene: TRBV2
j_gene: TRBJ1-1
abundance: once
d_gene: .
CDR3aa: CASMIGVRTEAFF
CDR3nt: TGTGCCAGCATGATCGGAGTACGGACTGAAGCTTTCTTT

v_gene: TRBV5-6
j_gene: TRBJ1-6
abundance: .
d_gene: .
CDR3aa: CASSFWGGPAPLHF
CDR3nt: TGTGCCAGCAGCTTCTGGGGGGGACCCGCACCCCTCCACTTT

v_gene: TRBV29-1
j_gene: TRBJ1-3
abundance: .
d_gene: .
CDR3aa: CSVEVTGGSNTIYF
CDR3nt: TGCAGCGTTGAAGTAACGGGGGGTTCAAACACCATATATTTT

v_gene: TRBV30
j_gene: TRBJ2-2
abundance: .
d_gene: TRBD2
CDR3aa: CAWSTGGGLGELFF
CDR3nt: TGTGCCTGGAGTACCGGGGGGGGCCTCGGGGAGCTGTTTTTT

v_gene: TRBV4-2
j_gene: TRBJ2-2
abundance: .
d_gene: TRBD2
CDR3aa: CASSQPGLAGTSRELFF
CDR3nt: TGTGCCAGCAGCCAGCCCGGACTAGCGGGGACTAGCAGGGAGCTGTTTTTT

v_gene: TRBV7-8
j_gene: TRBJ2-7
abundance: .
d_gene: TRBD1
CDR3aa: CASSKGTVNYEQYF
CDR3nt: TGTGCCAGCAGCAAAGGGACAGTCAACTACGAGCAGTACTTC

v_gene: TRBV5-1
j_gene: TRBJ2-1
abundance: .
d_gene: TRBD2
CDR3aa: CASRERGGQSYNEQFF
CDR3nt: TGCGCCAGCAGGGAGCGGGGGGGCCAGTCCTACAATGAGCAGTTCTTC